The clone carrying this T cell receptor (beta chain) was seen repeatedly, ten times or more. V was pared by 7 bases and J by 4 bases, with 10 bases between. Germline values: CDR1 SGHAT, CDR2 FQDESV (reference sequence). The CDR3 totals 13 residues. RNA transcripts provided the source from which TCR beta CDR3 regions were amplified. The TCR CDR3 first-round RT-PCR relied on the HTBI primer set. Via MiXCR, TCRdb re-called the multiplex PCR reads, giving one row per CDR3 protein. The table shows fewer than 650,000 distinct CDR3 sequences, with 13% to 15% occurring only once. The data originate from a study of T cells in Graves' hyperthyroidism and ophthalmopathy.

The specimen was blood. This sequence was found in a woman in her thirties or forties with Graves' hyperthyroidism. This chain connects TRBV11-1 to TRBJ2-2; unclear D gene. The CDR3 loop reads CASTPSVTGELFF. The CDR3 DNA reads TGTGCCAGCACTCCGTCGGTCACCGGGGAGCTGTTTTTT.